This T cell receptor (beta chain) was identified in a study of T cell responses to AZD1222 COVID-19 vaccine. Overall study results and limits: Once two AZD1222 doses were given, Spike-specific TCR breadth and depth went up. Reportedly, close to half of spike-specific TCRs are directed against unmutated variant regions. Donors were largely white British and mainly female; clonal diversity was possibly underestimated.

As regards this clone: Its antigen is undetermined.

Repertoires were generated with immunoSEQ multiplex PCR, while TCRdb's copy carries only in-frame clones and drops some. This sample has about 120,000 clones; around 90% occur once, and the top ten carry 7.5% to 9.5%. The length of the CDR3 is 14 residues. CDR1 and CDR2 from the germline V gene are KGHSH and LQKENI. With 6 bases removed from V and 5 bases from J, the gap between germline ends came to 16 bases. The receptor was derived from an adult in good health. The specimen was peripheral blood, collected on day 0 of AZD1222 vaccination. The chain combines TRBV18 with TRBJ1-1; D is possibly TRBD1 (6 bases). In DNA form, the CDR3 reads TGTGCCAGCTCTACGGGACAAGGAGGGACTGAAGCTTTCTTT. Amino acids: CASSTGQGGTEAFF.